The T cell receptor (beta chain) under discussion was sequenced for a study of T cell responses to AZD1222 COVID-19 vaccine. Study in general: Doses given second, at about 4 or about 12 weeks, were pooled. Findings and limits, study-wide: Sampling that yielded the repertoires occurred only after the peak T cell response.

Trimming pared 4 bases from V and 4 bases from J, leaving 15 bases between. The CDR3 has 15 amino acids. Germline V lookup: CDR1 SGHRS, CDR2 YFSETQ. As to this clone: Its antigen is not known.

The protocol was immunoSEQ multiplex PCR, while the TCRdb copy is restricted to in-frame clones and leaves out a portion. The sample has about 86,000 clones; roughly 89% are singletons. The sample was peripheral blood, taken on day 0 of AZD1222 vaccination. This TCR was recovered from an adult in good health. The chain has TRBV5-1 and TRBJ1-3; D may be TRBD1 (6 bases). CDR3 nucleotides: TGCGCCAGCAGCCCCTCGGGACAAAGCGGAAACACCATATATTTT. Translated, it gives CASSPSGQSGNTIYF.